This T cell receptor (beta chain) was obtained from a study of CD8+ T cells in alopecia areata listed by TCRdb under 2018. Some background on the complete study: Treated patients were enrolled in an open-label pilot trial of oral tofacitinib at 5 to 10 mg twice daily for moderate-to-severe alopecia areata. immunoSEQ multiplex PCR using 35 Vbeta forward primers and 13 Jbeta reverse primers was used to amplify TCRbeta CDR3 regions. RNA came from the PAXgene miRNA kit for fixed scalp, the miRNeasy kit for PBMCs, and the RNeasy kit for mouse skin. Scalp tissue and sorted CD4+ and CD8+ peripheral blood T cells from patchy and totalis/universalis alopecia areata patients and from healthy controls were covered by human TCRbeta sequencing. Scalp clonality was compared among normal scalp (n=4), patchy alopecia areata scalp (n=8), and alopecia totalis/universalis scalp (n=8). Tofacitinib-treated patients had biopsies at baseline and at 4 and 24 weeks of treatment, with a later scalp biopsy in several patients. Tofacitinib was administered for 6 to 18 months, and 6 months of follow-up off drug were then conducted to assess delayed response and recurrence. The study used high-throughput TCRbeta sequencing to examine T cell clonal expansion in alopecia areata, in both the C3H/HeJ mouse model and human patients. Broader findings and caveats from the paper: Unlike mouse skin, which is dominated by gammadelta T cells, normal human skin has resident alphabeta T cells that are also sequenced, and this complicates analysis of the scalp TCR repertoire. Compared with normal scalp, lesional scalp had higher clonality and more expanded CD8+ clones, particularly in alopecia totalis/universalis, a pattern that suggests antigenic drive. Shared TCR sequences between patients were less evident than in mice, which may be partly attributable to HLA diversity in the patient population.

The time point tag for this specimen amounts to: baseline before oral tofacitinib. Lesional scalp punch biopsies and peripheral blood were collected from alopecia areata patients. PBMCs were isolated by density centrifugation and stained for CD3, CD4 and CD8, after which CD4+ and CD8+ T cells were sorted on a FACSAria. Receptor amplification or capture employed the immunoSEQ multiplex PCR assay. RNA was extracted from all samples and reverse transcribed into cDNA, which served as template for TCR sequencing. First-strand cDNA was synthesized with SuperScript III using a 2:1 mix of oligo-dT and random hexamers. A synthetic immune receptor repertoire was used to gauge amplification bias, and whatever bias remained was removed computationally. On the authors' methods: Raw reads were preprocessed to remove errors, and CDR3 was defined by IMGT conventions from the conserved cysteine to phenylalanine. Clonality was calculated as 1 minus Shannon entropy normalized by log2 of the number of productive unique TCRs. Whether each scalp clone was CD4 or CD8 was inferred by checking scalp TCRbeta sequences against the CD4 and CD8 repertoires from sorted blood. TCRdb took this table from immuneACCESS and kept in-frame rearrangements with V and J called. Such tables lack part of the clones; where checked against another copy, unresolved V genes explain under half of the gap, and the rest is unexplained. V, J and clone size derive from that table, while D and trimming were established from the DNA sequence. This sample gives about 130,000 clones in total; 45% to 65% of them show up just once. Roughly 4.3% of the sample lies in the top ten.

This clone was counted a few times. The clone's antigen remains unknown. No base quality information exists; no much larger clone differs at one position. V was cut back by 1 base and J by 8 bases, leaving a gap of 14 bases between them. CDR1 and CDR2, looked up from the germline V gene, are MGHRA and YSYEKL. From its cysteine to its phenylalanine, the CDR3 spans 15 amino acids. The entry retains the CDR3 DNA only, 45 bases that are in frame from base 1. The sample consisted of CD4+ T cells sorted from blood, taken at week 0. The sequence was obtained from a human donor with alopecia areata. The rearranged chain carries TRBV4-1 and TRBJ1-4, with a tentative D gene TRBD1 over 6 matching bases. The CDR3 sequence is CASSQGGGREEKLFF. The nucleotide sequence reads TGCGCCAGCAGCCAAGGAGGGGGGCGCGAGGAAAAACTGTTTTTT.